Sequencing of this T cell receptor beta chain was carried out in a study of OX40 agonist ivuxolimab in advanced cancers. Study results and caveats: There were, on average, more expanded clones in CD8+ T cells than in CD4+.

Per the germline V gene, CDR1 is SEHNR and CDR2 is FQNEAQ (reference sequence). Trimming cost V 7 bases and J 6 bases, with 19 bases left between them. This CDR3 is 14 amino acids long. Some clones are missing from TCRdb's copy, which holds only in-frame ones; the method was immunoSEQ multiplex PCR. The data hold 100,000 or so clones, with 80% to 90% observed a single time. About this clone itself: Its antigen remains unknown.

The TCR originated in an adult with an advanced solid tumor such as melanoma, head and neck, liver or kidney cancer. The sequenced sample was CD4+ or CD8+ T cells sorted from blood, obtained in a trial of the OX40 agonist ivuxolimab. This chain uses TRBV7-9 with TRBJ2-7; D might be TRBD1 (5 bases). The DNA of the CDR3 is TGTGCCAGCAACCTAGGGGTGGGGAAAGGCGAGCAGTACTTC. It is translated as CASNLGVGKGEQYF.